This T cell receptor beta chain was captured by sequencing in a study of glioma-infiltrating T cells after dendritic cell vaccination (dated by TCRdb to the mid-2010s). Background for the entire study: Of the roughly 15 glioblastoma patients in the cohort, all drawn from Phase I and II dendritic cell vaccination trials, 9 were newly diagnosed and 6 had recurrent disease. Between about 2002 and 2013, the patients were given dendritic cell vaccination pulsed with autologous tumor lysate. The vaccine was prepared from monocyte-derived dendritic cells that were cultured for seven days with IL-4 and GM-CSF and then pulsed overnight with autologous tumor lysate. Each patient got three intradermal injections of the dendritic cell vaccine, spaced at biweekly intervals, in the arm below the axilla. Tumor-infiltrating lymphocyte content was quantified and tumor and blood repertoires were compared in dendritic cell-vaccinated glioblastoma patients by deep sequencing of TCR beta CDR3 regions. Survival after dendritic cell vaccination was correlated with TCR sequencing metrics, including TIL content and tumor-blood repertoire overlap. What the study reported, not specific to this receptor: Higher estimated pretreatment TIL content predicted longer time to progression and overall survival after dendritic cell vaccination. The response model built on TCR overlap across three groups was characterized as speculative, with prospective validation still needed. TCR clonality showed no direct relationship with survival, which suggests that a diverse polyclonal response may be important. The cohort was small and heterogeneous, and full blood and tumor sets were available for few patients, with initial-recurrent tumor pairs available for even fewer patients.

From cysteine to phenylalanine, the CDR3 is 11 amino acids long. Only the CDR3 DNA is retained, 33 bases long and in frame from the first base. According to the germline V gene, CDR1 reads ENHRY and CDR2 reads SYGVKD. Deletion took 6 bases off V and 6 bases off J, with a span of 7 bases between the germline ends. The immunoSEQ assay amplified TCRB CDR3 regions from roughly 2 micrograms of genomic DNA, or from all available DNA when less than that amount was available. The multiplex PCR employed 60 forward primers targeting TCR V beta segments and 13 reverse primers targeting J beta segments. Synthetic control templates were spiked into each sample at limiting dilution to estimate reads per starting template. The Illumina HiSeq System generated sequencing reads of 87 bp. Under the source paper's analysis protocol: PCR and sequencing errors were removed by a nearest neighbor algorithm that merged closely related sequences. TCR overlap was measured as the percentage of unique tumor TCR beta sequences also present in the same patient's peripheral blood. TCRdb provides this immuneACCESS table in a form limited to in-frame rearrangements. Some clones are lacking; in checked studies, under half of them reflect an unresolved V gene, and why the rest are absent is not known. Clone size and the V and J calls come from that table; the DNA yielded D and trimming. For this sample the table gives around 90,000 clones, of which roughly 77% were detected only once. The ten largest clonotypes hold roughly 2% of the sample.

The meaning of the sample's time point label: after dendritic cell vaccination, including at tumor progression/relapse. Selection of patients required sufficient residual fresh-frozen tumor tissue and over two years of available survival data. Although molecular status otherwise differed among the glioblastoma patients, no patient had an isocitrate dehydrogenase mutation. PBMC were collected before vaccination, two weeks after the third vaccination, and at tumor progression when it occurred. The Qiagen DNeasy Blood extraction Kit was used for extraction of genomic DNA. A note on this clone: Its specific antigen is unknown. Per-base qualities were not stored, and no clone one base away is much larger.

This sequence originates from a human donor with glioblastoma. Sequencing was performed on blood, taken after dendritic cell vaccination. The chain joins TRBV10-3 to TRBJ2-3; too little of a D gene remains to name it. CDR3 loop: CAISRSDTQYF. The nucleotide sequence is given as TGTGCCATCAGCCGGTCGGATACGCAGTATTTT.